The 21 T cell receptor beta chains presented below share a single source sample, sequenced in a study of blood T cell repertoires in COVID-19. Clones were sequenced by immunoSEQ multiplex PCR, and TCRdb holds only the in-frame ones, with some missing. The table lists 350,000 to 400,000 clones, about 90% of them singletons. The sample comprised PBMCs or T cells enriched from blood (not recorded which). These receptors came from a middle-aged man in a cohort exposed to, infected with or recovered from COVID-19 (not recorded which).

The chain uses TRBV5-6 and TRBJ2-7; D remains unclear. Trimming removed 1 base at V and 0 bases at J, with 5 bases between. The CDR3 is 13 amino acids. Germline lookup yields CDR1 SGHDT and CDR2 YYEEEE. CDR3: CASSLSHSYEQYF. The DNA of the CDR3 is TGTGCCAGCAGCTTGAGCCACTCCTACGAGCAGTACTTC.

This chain uses TRBV2 with TRBJ2-7; TRBD1 agrees at 7 bases. CDR3 length: 13 residues. Germline V gene data show CDR1 as SNHLY and CDR2 as FYNNEI. V was pared by 9 bases and J by 2 bases, with 7 bases of the junction left unmatched. The DNA of the CDR3 is TGTGCCAGTAAGACAGGGCCGGCCTACGAGCAGTACTTC. Protein sequence: CASKTGPAYEQYF.

This clone was counted a single time. The gene calls are TRBV27 and TRBJ1-1; D possibly corresponds to TRBD1 (6 bases). The germline V and J ends were trimmed by 6 bases and 6 bases, with 23 bases remaining between them. This CDR3 region has 16 residues. Looked up from germline, CDR1 is MNHEY and CDR2 is SMNVEV (reference sequence). The DNA for the CDR3 is TGTGCCAGCAGCGATGAGTCAGGGGTAGGACACGCTGAAGCTTTCTTT. Amino acid sequence: CASSDESGVGHAEAFF.

The chain has TRBV5-1 and TRBJ2-1; 12 bases map to TRBD1. This CDR3 region has 18 residues. V lost 4 bases and J lost 1; bases outside the gene matches: 9. From germline, CDR1 is SGHRS and CDR2 YFSETQ. CDR3 sequence (DNA): TGCGCCAGCAGCCCACCGGGGACAGGGGGCTGGTCCTACAATGAGCAGTTCTTC. Amino acids: CASSPPGTGGWSYNEQFF.

The chain links TRBV18 to TRBJ2-7, with TRBD1 matching 7 bases. This CDR3 region has 14 residues. The ends lost 3 bases at V and 6 bases at J; junction bases unmatched: 8. Germline V CDR1 and CDR2: KGHSH, LQKENI. This CDR3 reads CASSPPYRGTEQYF. CDR3 DNA: TGTGCCAGCTCACCCCCCTACAGGGGAACCGAGCAGTACTTC.

CDR3 loop: CASSLVGSNSGNTIYF. CDR3 nucleotides: TGTGCCAGCAGCTTAGTGGGGAGTAATTCTGGAAACACCATATATTTT. This chain uses TRBV7-2 with TRBJ1-3; D not resolved. Germline assignment: CDR1 SGHTA and CDR2 FQGNSA. Trimming took off 1 base at V and 1 base at J, with 11 bases between the two ends. The CDR3 spans 16 residues.

For the CDR3, the DNA is TGTGCCAGCAGCGCGACTAGCGGGCTTTTTTATGAGCAGTTCTTC. As protein: CASSATSGLFYEQFF. The chain carries TRBV2 and TRBJ2-1; 10 nucleotides match TRBD2. The CDR3 is 15 amino acids. Per germline, CDR1 SNHLY and CDR2 FYNNEI. V lost 6 bases and J lost 8; bases outside the gene matches: 10.

This clone occurred many times. The chain carries TRBV7-6 and TRBJ2-7; 10 bases line up with TRBD2. Germline V lookup: CDR1 SGHVS, CDR2 FNYEAQ. The CDR3 has 15 residues. After removal of 1 base from V and 8 bases from J, the junction contained 8 bases not matched to a gene. The CDR3 protein is CASSLEEKTSGQQYF. The CDR3 DNA reads TGTGCCAGCAGCTTAGAGGAGAAGACTAGCGGGCAGCAGTACTTC. The entire variable domain, with the rest obtained from reference TRBV7-6 and TRBJ2-7, is as follows: GAGVSQSPRYKVTKRGQDVALRCDPISGHVSLYWYRQALGQGPEFLTYFNYEAQQDKSGLPNDRFSAERPEGSISTLTIQRTEQRDSAMYRCASSLEEKTSGQQYFGPGTRLTVT.

This clone was detected only once. The rearrangement uses TRBV2 and TRBJ1-6; D unclear. Germline assignment: CDR1 SNHLY and CDR2 FYNNEI. CDR3 length: 14 residues. Trimming took 8 bases from V and 5 from J, leaving 13 bases between them. CDR3 DNA: TGTGCCAGCCAATGGTTGGCAAATAATTCACCCCTCCACTTT. Its protein product is CASQWLANNSPLHF. The entire variable domain, with the rest obtained from reference TRBV2 and TRBJ1-6, is as follows: EPEVTQTPSHQVTQMGQEVILRCVPISNHLYFYWYRQILGQKVEFLVSFYNNEISEKSEIFDDQFSVERPDGSNFTLKIRSTKLEDSAMYFCASQWLANNSPLHFGNGTRLTVT.

V gene TRBV19 combines with J gene TRBJ2-2; TRBD2 aligns across 9 bases. The germline V gene encodes CDR1 LNHDA and CDR2 SQIVND (reference sequence). Trimming removed 7 bases from V and 5 bases from J; junction bases left unmatched: 8. The CDR3 length is 15 residues. The CDR3 nucleotides are TGTGCCAGTACAAATAGCGGGAGAGTAACCGGGGAGCTGTTTTTT. It encodes CASTNSGRVTGELFF.

The gene calls are TRBV19 and TRBJ2-5; the D gene is possibly TRBD2 (5 bases). The V and J ends lost 5 bases and 6 bases respectively, with 16 bases between them. The germline V gene encodes CDR1 LNHDA and CDR2 SQIVND (reference sequence). CDR3 length equals 14 residues. CDR3 loop: CASSVPGLVKTQYF. CDR3 bases: TGTGCCAGTAGTGTCCCGGGATTAGTGAAGACCCAGTACTTC.

V usage is TRBV11-2 and J usage is TRBJ1-1, with TRBD1 matching over 10 bases. V shed 9 bases and J 4 bases; nucleotides not matched to a gene: 5. CDR3 length equals 13 residues. Looked up from germline, CDR1 is SGHAT and CDR2 is FQNNGV. The CDR3 here is CASNRDRGTEAFF. CDR3 DNA sequence: TGTGCCAGTAACCGGGACAGGGGCACTGAAGCTTTCTTT.

This chain connects TRBV7-9 to TRBJ2-1, with a possible D match to TRBD2 (5 bases). CDR1 SEHNR and CDR2 FQNEAQ come from the germline V gene (reference sequence). CDR3 length equals 15 residues. The ends were cut back, 1 base at V and 0 bases at J, with 7 bases in the middle. The CDR3 DNA is TGTGCCAGCAGCTTAGTAGGGAGCTCCTACAATGAGCAGTTCTTC. This translates into CASSLVGSSYNEQFF.

This chain joins TRBV21-1 and TRBJ1-1. TRBV21-1 is a pseudogene locus. The length of the CDR3 is 15 residues. The CDR3 reads CASSKEVDEDTEAFF. The CDR3, as DNA: TGTGCCAGCAGCAAAGAAGTGGATGAGGATACTGAAGCTTTCTTT.

The gene calls are TRBV7-2 and TRBJ2-7, with 7 bases fitting TRBD2. V lost 5 bases, J lost 0 bases, and 4 bases stayed unmatched. CDR3 size: 14 residues. Germline CDR1 is SGHTA and CDR2 is FQGNSA. The chain's CDR3 is CASSQLALSYEQYF. The DNA for the CDR3 is TGTGCCAGCAGCCAACTAGCGCTCTCCTACGAGCAGTACTTC.

The chain couples TRBV2 to TRBJ2-2, with TRBD2 matching 8 bases. There are 16 residues in the CDR3. Unmatched junction bases numbered 3, after V lost 3 bases and J lost 0 bases. Germline loops: CDR1 SNHLY, CDR2 FYNNEI. As DNA, the CDR3 is TGTGCCAGCAGTGACGGCGGGAGGACGAACACCGGGGAGCTGTTTTTT. Translated: CASSDGGRTNTGELFF. Complete variable domain (other parts from reference TRBV2 and TRBJ2-2): EPEVTQTPSHQVTQMGQEVILRCVPISNHLYFYWYRQILGQKVEFLVSFYNNEISEKSEIFDDQFSVERPDGSNFTLKIRSTKLEDSAMYFCASSDGGRTNTGELFFGEGSRLTVL.

This chain uses TRBV27 with TRBJ2-1, with unresolved D. The CDR3 spans 12 residues. V shed 4 bases and J shed 9 bases, with 10 bases lying between them. Germline V gene sequence: CDR1 MNHEY, CDR2 SMNVEV (reference sequence). CDR3 sequence: CASSSRYSEQFF. In nucleotides, the CDR3 is TGTGCCAGCAGTTCCAGGTATAGTGAGCAGTTCTTC.

J is TRBJ2-4 and V is TRBV10-3; TRBD1 aligns across 11 bases. The CDR3 is 17 residues long. With V trimmed by 4 bases and J by 2 bases, 7 bases remained unmatched. The germline V gene has CDR1 ENHRY and CDR2 SYGVKD. CDR3 DNA sequence: TGTGCCATCAGTGGTCCCGGGACAGGGGGGACCAAAAACATTCAGTACTTC. It specifies CAISGPGTGGTKNIQYF.

The chain links TRBV5-5 to TRBJ2-1; 8 bases match TRBD2. The CDR3 has 16 residues. Trimming took 4 bases from V and 7 from J; bases not matched to a gene: 13. The germline gives CDR1 SGHKS, CDR2 YYEKEE (reference sequence). The CDR3 bases are TGTGCCAGCAGCCCCGCCCTAACGGGAGGGAGAAATGAGCAGTTCTTC. Translating gives CASSPALTGGRNEQFF.

The chain is built from TRBV18 and TRBJ2-4; 11 positions match TRBD2. CDR1 and CDR2 from the germline V gene are KGHSH and LQKENI. Losses at the gene ends were 3 bases for V and 2 bases for J; bases not matched to a gene: 9. The CDR3 runs to 18 residues. The CDR3 sequence is CASSPLGTSGGTKNIQYF. The CDR3 region has the DNA TGTGCCAGCTCACCCTTGGGGACTAGCGGAGGGACCAAAAACATTCAGTACTTC.

J is TRBJ2-7 and V is TRBV6-1, with a tentative D call TRBD2 (6 bases). CDR1 is MNHNS and CDR2 is SASEGT in the germline V gene. V was clipped by 2 bases and J by 4 bases, with 15 bases between them. The CDR3 is made up of 15 amino acids. The DNA for the CDR3 is TGTGCCAGCAGTGAATATGGGATAGGGACTTACGAGCAGTACTTC. It encodes CASSEYGIGTYEQYF.